Listed here are 12 T cell receptor beta chains from one sample, sequenced in a study of Graves' ophthalmopathy and Graves' hyperthyroidism listed by TCRdb under 2018. Sequencing took place on an Illumina HiSeq 2000. TCR beta CDR3 regions were amplified from RNA transcripts for repertoire sequencing. HTBI primers and the Qiagen OneStep RT-PCR kit were used in a first-round RT-PCR, which was followed by a second-round multiplex PCR, size selection and purification. TCRdb trimmed public reads at Q25 via fastp, called clones via MiXCR and kept in-frame beta chains. Here each entry gathers all rows of one CDR3 protein and keeps the most common genes and DNA. The sample table contains 350,000 to 400,000 distinct CDR3 sequences; only one count was recorded for 15% to 17% of them. The top ten clonotypes cover approximately 7% of the sample. Sequenced material: peripheral blood. Receptors originate from a woman younger than 30 with stable Graves' hyperthyroidism. Donor details come from another sample of the same person, matched by shared clones.

The table lists this clonotype with many counts. The rearrangement links TRBV11-3 to TRBJ1-6, with a possible D match to TRBD1 (6 bases). The CDR3 has 14 amino acids. V was pared by 1 base and J by 9 bases, with 10 bases between. CDR1 and CDR2 from the germline V gene are SGHNT and YENEEA. The CDR3 DNA reads as TGTGCCAGCAGCTTAGGCCGGGACATTTCACCCCTCCACTTT. It yields the protein CASSLGRDISPLHF.

This clonotype was counted ten times or more. The rearrangement uses TRBV6-1 and TRBJ1-1; maybe TRBD1 (6 bases). Germline values: CDR1 MNHNS, CDR2 SASEGT. The length of the CDR3 is 16 residues. V lost 3 bases, J lost 0 bases, and 14 bases lay in between. The CDR3 sequence is CASSEGRGGMNTEAFF. DNA of the CDR3: TGTGCCAGCAGTGAGGGGAGGGGGGGGATGAACACTGAAGCTTTCTTT.

This clonotype came up many times. The V call is TRBV5-1, the J call TRBJ1-1, with D maybe TRBD1 (5 bases). Trimming cost V 1 base and J 0 bases, with 16 bases left between them. The germline V gene has CDR1 SGHRS and CDR2 YFSETQ. The CDR3 runs 17 residues. The CDR3 DNA reads as TGCGCCAGCAGCTTGTGGGCCCACGAGGGGATGAACACTGAAGCTTTCTTT. Translation gives CASSLWAHEGMNTEAFF.

Many counts were recorded for this clonotype. This rearrangement joins TRBV10-3 to TRBJ2-7, with 10 bases aligning to TRBD2. Per germline, CDR1 ENHRY and CDR2 SYGVKD. CDR3 length: 15 residues. Trimming cost V 10 bases and J 5 bases; bases outside gene matches: 14. CDR3 nucleotide sequence: TGTGCCACATCCGAACTAGCGGGGAACGCGGACGAGCAGTACTTC. Translating it yields CATSELAGNADEQYF.

This clonotype was picked up many times. This chain joins TRBV7-2 and TRBJ1-1; D is unresolved. The CDR3 spans 14 residues. Trimming took off 2 bases at V and 1 base at J, with 8 bases between the two ends. CDR1 and CDR2 (germline): SGHTA, FQGNSA. The DNA for the CDR3 is TGTGCCAGCAGCTTAAAGGATTCGAACACTGAAGCTTTCTTT. Translated: CASSLKDSNTEAFF.

V is TRBV11-2 and J is TRBJ2-7, with 9 bases identical to TRBD2. The CDR3 spans 14 residues. V trimming: 3 bases; J trimming: 3 bases; junction bases outside the gene matches: 3. In germline, CDR1 is SGHAT, CDR2 FQNNGV. DNA of the CDR3: TGTGCCAGCAGCTTTGGCGGGAGGGACTACGAGCAGTACTTC. Its protein product is CASSFGGRDYEQYF.

This clonotype was recorded at least ten times. The chain joins TRBV15 to TRBJ2-4; 13 positions match TRBD2. This CDR3 is built from 20 residues. Germline trimming cut 0 bases from V and 1 base from J; bases unmatched to any gene: 9. Germline V gives CDR1 LNHNV, CDR2 YYDKDF (reference sequence). Here the CDR3 DNA reads TGTGCCACCAGCAGAGATCGGGGACTAGCGGGGCCGGGGGCCAAAAACATTCAGTACTTC. This encodes CATSRDRGLAGPGAKNIQYF. Full variable domain (remainder filled in from reference TRBV15 and TRBJ2-4): DAMVIQNPRYQVTQFGKPVTLSCSQTLNHNVMYWYQQKSSQAPKLLFHYYDKDFNNEADTPDNFQSRRPNTSFCFLDIRSPGLGDTAMYLCATSRDRGLAGPGAKNIQYFGAGTRLSVL.

In this sample, this clonotype turned up many times. The V call is TRBV6-1, the J call TRBJ1-2, with D possibly TRBD1 on 5 matching bases. Trimming shortened V by 2 bases and J by 4 bases, and 8 bases separated the two germline ends. Germline V gene lookup returns CDR1 MNHNS and CDR2 SASEGT. The CDR3 is 13 amino acids. This chain's CDR3 is CASSETGPYGYTF. In nucleotides, the CDR3 is TGTGCCAGCAGTGAAACGGGGCCCTATGGCTACACCTTC.

There are many counts of this clonotype. The chain employs TRBV20-1 and TRBJ1-1, with D unclear. The V gene's germline CDR1 is DFQATT and CDR2 SNEGSKA (reference sequence). V was clipped by 6 bases and J by 1 base, with 12 bases between them. The CDR3 loop spans 13 amino acids. This CDR3 reads CSATGGQNTEAFF. The CDR3 DNA is TGCAGTGCCACCGGAGGGCAGAACACTGAAGCTTTCTTT.

This clonotype was counted ten times or more. The rearrangement joins TRBV28 to TRBJ1-5, with D perhaps TRBD1 (5 bases). CDR1 MDHEN and CDR2 SYDVKM come from the germline V gene. The V and J ends lost 5 bases and 7 bases respectively, with 15 bases between them. The length of the CDR3 is 14 residues. CDR3 amino acids: CASSLIGDRQPQHF. CDR3 sequence (DNA): TGTGCCAGCAGTCTAATAGGGGACCGACAGCCCCAGCATTTT.

The chain employs TRBV9 and TRBJ1-2, with D perhaps TRBD1 (5 bases). V was pared by 3 bases and J by 4 bases, with 19 bases between. Per germline, CDR1 SGDLS and CDR2 YYNGEE. The CDR3 is 16 residues long. This CDR3 is CASSAQPGVPGYGYTF. CDR3 bases: TGTGCCAGCAGCGCCCAACCGGGGGTTCCCGGCTATGGCTACACCTTC.

Many counts were recorded for this clonotype. J is TRBJ1-1 and V is TRBV6-5; tentatively, D is TRBD1 (5 bases). The CDR3 length is 15 residues. Between the trimmed V and J ends, which lost 4 bases and 3 bases, there was a span of 15 bases. Germline assignment: CDR1 MNHEY and CDR2 SVGAGI. The chain's CDR3 is CASSSRRLGHTEAFF. Written as DNA, the CDR3 is TGTGCCAGCAGTTCTCGCCGTTTGGGGCACACTGAAGCTTTCTTT.